The text below deals with one TCR beta chain. The target antigen is unknown. 5'RACE with constant-segment primers yielded barcoded, UMI-tagged TCR alpha and TCR beta cDNA libraries. TCRdb re-analysed the 5' RACE reads in MiXCR, keeping a single row per CDR3 protein. The table lists around 390,000 distinct CDR3 sequences, 15% to 20% of them singletons. Germline-derived CDR1 and CDR2 are MNHEY and SVGEGT. CDR3 length: 11 residues. Trimming removed 2 bases from V and 9 bases from J, with 5 bases in between. This entry is derived from a study of T-cell memory formation after mild COVID-19. Study-level results: Day 15 to 85 contracting clones showed balanced CD4/CD8; later expanders leaned CD4+.

The sequence was collected from a young man who had mild COVID-19 (a few samples of this study predate the infection). Cell type and time point are not known. Sequencing was done on a sample of PBMCs or a T cell subset sorted from them (not recorded which). The chain is built from TRBV6-2 or TRBV6-3 and TRBJ2-1; D unclear. The CDR3 loop is CASSYPSEQFF. The CDR3 coding sequence is TGTGCCAGCAGTTACCCCAGTGAGCAGTTCTTC.